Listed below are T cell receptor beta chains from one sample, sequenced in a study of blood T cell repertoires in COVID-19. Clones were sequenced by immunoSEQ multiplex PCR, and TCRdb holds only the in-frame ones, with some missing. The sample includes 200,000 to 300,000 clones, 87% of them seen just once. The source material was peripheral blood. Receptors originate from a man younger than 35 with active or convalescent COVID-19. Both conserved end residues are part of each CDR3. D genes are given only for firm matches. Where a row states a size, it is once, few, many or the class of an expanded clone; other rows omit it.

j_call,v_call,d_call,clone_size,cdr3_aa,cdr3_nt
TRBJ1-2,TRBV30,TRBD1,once,CAWSPGTDNYGYTF,TGTGCCTGGAGTCCAGGGACAGATAACTATGGCTACACCTTC
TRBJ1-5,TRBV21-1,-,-,CASSLKGRVLQPQHF,TGTGCCAGCAGCTTGAAAGGCAGGGTACTACAGCCCCAGCATTTT
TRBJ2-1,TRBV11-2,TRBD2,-,CASSTTSAYSYNEQFF,TGTGCCAGCAGCACGACTAGCGCCTATTCCTACAATGAGCAGTTCTTC
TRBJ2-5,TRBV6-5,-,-,CASRSGGTVWETQYF,TGTGCCAGCAGGAGCGGCGGTACGGTGTGGGAGACCCAGTACTTC
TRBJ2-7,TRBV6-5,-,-,CASSFLSAGEQYF,TGTGCCAGCAGTTTTTTAAGCGCGGGAGAGCAGTACTTC
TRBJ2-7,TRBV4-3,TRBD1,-,CASSQAKHGQGAMKQYF,TGCGCCAGCAGCCAAGCCAAACACGGACAGGGCGCCATGAAGCAGTACTTC
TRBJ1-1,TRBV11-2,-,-,CASSLRRNTDMNTEAFF,TGTGCCAGCAGCTTACGTAGAAATACAGACATGAACACTGAAGCTTTCTTT
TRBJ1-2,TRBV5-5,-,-,CASSQGLARPGYTF,TGTGCCAGCAGCCAAGGACTTGCTCGACCGGGCTACACCTTC
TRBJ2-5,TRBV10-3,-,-,CAISESLQETQYF,TGTGCCATCAGTGAGTCCTTGCAAGAGACCCAGTACTTC
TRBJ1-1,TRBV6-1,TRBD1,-,CASSDRTGTGEKLAFF,TGTGCCAGCAGTGATCGTACCGGGACAGGGGAAAAGTTAGCTTTCTTT
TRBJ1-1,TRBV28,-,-,CASSFTFGGNTEAFF,TGTGCCAGCAGTTTCACGTTCGGGGGGAACACTGAAGCTTTCTTT
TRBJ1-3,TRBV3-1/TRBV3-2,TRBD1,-,CASSQATGTGLNTIYF,TGTGCCAGCAGCCAAGCCACCGGGACAGGGTTAAACACCATATATTTT
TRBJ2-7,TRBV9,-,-,CASSVGPSGEQYF,TGTGCCAGCAGCGTAGGTCCGAGCGGCGAGCAGTACTTC
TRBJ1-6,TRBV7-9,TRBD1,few,CASSPGDRGDNSPLHF,TGTGCCAGCAGCCCCGGGGACAGGGGGGATAATTCACCCCTCCACTTT
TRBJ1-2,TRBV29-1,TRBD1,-,CSVEETGTGGGYTF,TGCAGCGTTGAGGAAACCGGGACAGGGGGTGGCTACACCTTC
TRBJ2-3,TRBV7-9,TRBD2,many,CASSFGKTSGNSDTQYF,TGTGCCAGCAGCTTTGGGAAGACTAGCGGGAATTCAGATACGCAGTATTTT
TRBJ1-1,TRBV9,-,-,CASSVAGQMNTEAFF,TGTGCCAGCAGCGTAGCAGGGCAGATGAACACTGAAGCTTTCTTT
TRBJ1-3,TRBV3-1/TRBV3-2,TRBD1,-,CASSQVGTGVSGNTIYF,TGTGCCAGCAGCCAAGTGGGGACAGGGGTCTCTGGAAACACCATATATTTT
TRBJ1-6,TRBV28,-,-,CASAKSSYNSPLHF,TGTGCCAGCGCCAAGAGCTCCTATAATTCACCCCTCCACTTT
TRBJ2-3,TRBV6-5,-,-,CASSYVRESTDTQYF,TGTGCCAGCAGTTACGTTCGGGAAAGCACAGATACGCAGTATTTT
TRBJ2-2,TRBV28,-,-,CASSLWRGGPGELFF,TGTGCCAGCAGTTTATGGAGGGGAGGACCCGGGGAGCTGTTTTTT
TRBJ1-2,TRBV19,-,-,CASTVTLRSMDYTF,TGTGCCAGTACCGTGACACTCCGTTCCATGGACTACACCTTC
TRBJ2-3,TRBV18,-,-,CASSPPISGTDTQYF,TGTGCCAGCTCACCACCTATTTCTGGCACAGATACGCAGTATTTT
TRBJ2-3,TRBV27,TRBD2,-,CATRLAGGGTDTQYF,TGTGCCACCCGACTAGCGGGAGGAGGGACAGATACGCAGTATTTT
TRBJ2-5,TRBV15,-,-,CATSRDQETQYF,TGTGCCACCAGCAGAGATCAGGAGACCCAGTACTTC
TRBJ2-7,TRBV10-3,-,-,CAISVSTDEQYF,TGTGCCATCAGTGTAAGCACAGACGAGCAGTACTTC
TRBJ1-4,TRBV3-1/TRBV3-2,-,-,CASSPRRNQLSEKLFF,TGTGCCAGCAGCCCCCGACGGAATCAACTATCTGAAAAACTGTTTTTT
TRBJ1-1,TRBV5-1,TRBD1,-,CASSPDPGGNFRAFF,TGCGCCAGCAGCCCCGATCCAGGGGGAAATTTTAGAGCTTTCTTT
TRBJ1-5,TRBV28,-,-,CASSSDRTGNQPQHF,TGTGCCAGCAGTTCAGACAGGACAGGCAATCAGCCCCAGCATTTT
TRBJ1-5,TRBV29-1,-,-,CSVEVKANQPQHF,TGCAGCGTTGAAGTCAAAGCTAACCAGCCCCAGCATTTT
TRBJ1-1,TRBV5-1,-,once,CASSLRGVNTEAFF,TGCGCCAGCAGCCTCCGGGGGGTGAACACTGAAGCTTTCTTT
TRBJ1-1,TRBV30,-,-,CAWIGHLNTEAFF,TGTGCCTGGATCGGACACTTGAACACTGAAGCTTTCTTT
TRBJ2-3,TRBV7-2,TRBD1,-,CASSPNRGDGTDTQYF,TGTGCCAGCAGCCCCAACAGGGGAGATGGCACAGATACGCAGTATTTT
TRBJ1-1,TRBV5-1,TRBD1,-,CASSLSGTEFNTEAFF,TGCGCCAGCAGCTTATCCGGGACAGAGTTTAACACTGAAGCTTTCTTT
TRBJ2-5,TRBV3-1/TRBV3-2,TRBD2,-,CASSHGLAGGRFGETQYF,TGTGCCAGCAGTCATGGACTAGCGGGGGGGCGGTTTGGAGAGACCCAGTACTTC
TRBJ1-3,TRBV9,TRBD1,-,CASSGGTVSGNTIYF,TGTGCCAGCAGCGGTGGGACAGTCTCTGGAAACACCATATATTTT
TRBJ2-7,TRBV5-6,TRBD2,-,CASSLKMGAGGLREQYF,TGTGCCAGCAGCTTGAAGATGGGCGCGGGAGGCCTTCGCGAGCAGTACTTC
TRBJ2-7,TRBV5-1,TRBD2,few,CASSWTSGRANEQYF,TGCGCCAGCAGCTGGACTAGCGGGAGGGCGAACGAGCAGTACTTC
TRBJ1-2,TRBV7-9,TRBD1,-,CASSPAGGHYGYTF,TGTGCCAGCAGCCCGGCAGGGGGCCATTATGGCTACACCTTC
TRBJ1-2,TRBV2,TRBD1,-,CASRGTGANYGYTF,TGTGCCAGCAGGGGGACAGGAGCTAACTATGGCTACACCTTC
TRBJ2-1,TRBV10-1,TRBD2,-,CDVYQDRLLPGLAGQRGYNEQFF,TGCGACGTTTACCAGGACAGGTTACTCCCGGGACTAGCGGGACAAAGAGGGTACAATGAGCAGTTCTTC
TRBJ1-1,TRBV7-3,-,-,CASSYRDSGGWTEAFF,TGTGCCAGCAGCTACCGGGACTCCGGCGGATGGACTGAAGCTTTCTTT
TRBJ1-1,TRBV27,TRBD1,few,CASSPTADRDTEAFF,TGTGCCAGCAGTCCCACGGCCGACAGGGACACTGAAGCTTTCTTT
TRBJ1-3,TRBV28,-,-,CASSSARNRGTLSGNTIYF,TGTGCCAGCAGTTCCGCCAGGAACCGCGGGACCCTCTCTGGAAACACCATATATTTT
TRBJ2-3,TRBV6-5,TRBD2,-,CASRSSGRWTDTQYF,TGTGCCAGCAGGAGTAGCGGGAGGTGGACAGATACGCAGTATTTT
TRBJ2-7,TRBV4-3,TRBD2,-,CASSQDSGAGGVYEQYF,TGCGCCAGCAGCCAAGATAGCGGAGCGGGAGGGGTCTACGAGCAGTACTTC
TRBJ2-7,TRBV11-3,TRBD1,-,CASSRGGTGGDEQYF,TGTGCCAGCAGCCGCGGAGGGACAGGGGGCGACGAGCAGTACTTC
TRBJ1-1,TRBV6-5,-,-,CASSWGGGSTEAFF,TGTGCCAGCAGCTGGGGAGGGGGGAGCACTGAAGCTTTCTTT
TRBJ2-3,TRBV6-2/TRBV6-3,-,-,CASSYVMAGTDTQYF,TGTGCCAGCAGTTACGTGATGGCGGGCACAGATACGCAGTATTTT
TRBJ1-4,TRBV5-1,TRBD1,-,CASSSPGGEKLFF,TGCGCCAGCAGCTCACCAGGGGGAGAAAAACTGTTTTTT
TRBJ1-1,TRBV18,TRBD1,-,CASSHEGGAEAFF,TGTGCCAGCTCCCACGAAGGGGGCGCTGAAGCTTTCTTT
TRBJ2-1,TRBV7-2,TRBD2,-,CASSAPGSGSGNEQFF,TGTGCCAGCAGCGCTCCGGGTAGCGGGAGTGGAAATGAGCAGTTCTTC
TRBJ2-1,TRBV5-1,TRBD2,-,CASSTLAGSYNEQFF,TGCGCCAGCAGCACCCTAGCGGGGAGCTACAATGAGCAGTTCTTC